The present entry profiles one TCR beta chain with its context. Its antigen is not known. This record belongs to a study of long-term antiretroviral therapy in people with HIV. Study findings and constraints: Diversity remained lower than transplant donor controls, even though it increased after ART. Clones showing expansion before ART dominated the repertoire at all time points.

CDR3 length: 16 residues. The germline V gene encodes CDR1 SGDLS and CDR2 YYNGEE. Trimming stripped 0 bases from V and 2 bases from J, with 14 bases between. Run at survey level, the immunoSEQ assay was version v3.0. The protocol was immunoSEQ multiplex PCR, while the TCRdb copy is restricted to in-frame clones and leaves out a portion. The top ten hold 9.9% of the sample, which has around 28,000 clones, roughly 88% seen once. Inclusion required at least two post-ART and at least one pre-ART PBMC samples. The study used samples holding about 1-10 million cryopreserved PBMC before DNA extraction. The clonotype was recovered from a man aged 25 to 45 with HIV. The input for sequencing was unsorted PBMCs, taken 2.8 years after starting antiretroviral therapy. The V call is TRBV9, the J call TRBJ1-1; no reliable D call. CDR3 protein: CASSVAGTRRNTEAFF. The CDR3, as DNA: TGTGCCAGCAGCGTAGCGGGTACACGGCGTAACACTGAAGCTTTCTTT.